This TCR beta chain was sequenced for a study of response to subunit inactivated influenza vaccine. The germline CDR1 and CDR2 sequences are DFQATT and SNEGSKA (reference sequence). The CDR3 runs 14 residues. V lost 3 bases and J lost 4, with 14 bases in between. TCRdb passed the RT-PCR reads through MiXCR, listing each CDR3 protein once. The sample holds approximately 500,000 distinct CDR3 sequences; 12% to 15% are singletons and the top ten take around 10%. The specimen was PBMCs from blood, collected less than 13 days after vaccination. V is TRBV20-1 and J is TRBJ2-3, with a tentative D call TRBD2 (5 bases). The source of this sequence is a man aged 50 to 60 who received an inactivated influenza vaccine. The CDR3 bases are TGCAGTGCTAGGGACCCCGGAGGTCCAGATACGCAGTATTTT. It yields the protein CSARDPGGPDTQYF.